One T cell receptor (beta chain) is described in this entry. Unique molecular identifiers were built into the TCR beta cDNA libraries. One entry per CDR3 protein, called by TCRdb with MiXCR from the PCR reads. Of hundreds of thousands of distinct CDR3 sequences in the sample, approximately 59% were seen once. This specimen belongs to a study of post-analysis software for immune sequencing data. The material sequenced was blood. The TCR originated in a girl aged 2-10 years with multiple sclerosis.

The CDR3 region has the DNA TGCAGTGCTCGACCGGGGACTGGGGAGCAGTTCTTC. This sequence encodes CSARPGTGEQFF. The V gene is TRBV20-1, the J gene TRBJ2-1; possible D gene TRBD2, 6 bases. Deletions cut 5 bases from V and 10 bases from J, with 15 bases between. Per the germline V gene, CDR1 is DFQATT and CDR2 is SNEGSKA (reference sequence). The CDR3 has 12 residues.